This T cell receptor beta chain was documented in a study of blood T cell repertoires in COVID-19. Study details: Acute and convalescent COVID-19 specimens originated in the United States, Italy and Spain.

This CDR3 region has 13 residues. Trimming removed 3 bases at V and 7 bases at J, with 7 bases between. CDR1 is LNHDA and CDR2 is SQIVND in the germline V gene (reference sequence). Study processing details: Reference gene primer amplification gave estimated nucleated cell counts. This table comes from immunoSEQ multiplex PCR, and its TCRdb copy is limited to in-frame clones, with some not included. From that table come the V and J calls and clone size; the DNA was used to work out D and trimming. The sample contains over 90,000 clones, over 75% of which appear only once. The receptor was isolated from a human donor in a cohort sampled during active COVID-19. Sequencing input: peripheral blood. The chain joins TRBV19 to TRBJ1-6, with a tentative D call TRBD1 (6 bases). As DNA, the CDR3 is TGTGCCAGTAGTATTAGGGGGAATTCACCCCTCCACTTT. Amino acids: CASSIRGNSPLHF.